The subject of this entry is one T cell receptor (beta chain). Its antigen is not identified. The V gene lost 5 bases and the J gene lost 6 bases, with 10 bases spanning the gap. The CDR3 extends over 13 amino acids. Germline lookup yields CDR1 MNHEY and CDR2 SVGAGI. Original processing methods: Junction-only sequences without quality scores came from ImmunoSEQ, so filtering differed. The table came from immunoSEQ multiplex PCR; TCRdb's copy has only in-frame clones and leaves some out. V and J calls and clone size are those listed in that table; D and trimming were worked out from the DNA. Of about 2.2 million clones in the sample, around 93% were seen once. This specimen comes from a study of shared clonotypes between healthy human individuals. The study's findings and limits: Collection of samples was limited to blood; tissue repertoires likely differ.

Naive CD8 cells, CD45RO-negative and positively selected for CCR7, excluded terminally differentiated effector memory CD45RA+ cells. Each donor was a Caucasian adult residing in Nashville, Tennessee. Sequencing was done on a sample of naive CD8+ T cells from PBMCs. The TCR comes from a man aged 18 to 29 in good health. Some clones in this sample may be carry-over from other donors' samples. The rearrangement joins TRBV6-5 to TRBJ2-2; weak D call: TRBD2 (6 bases). CDR3 nucleotide sequence: TGTGCCAGCAGTCCGGGGACTTCCGGGGAGCTGTTTTTT. This encodes CASSPGTSGELFF.